This T cell receptor beta chain was profiled in a study of radiotherapy plus CTLA-4 blockade in lung cancer. Findings of the study overall: The best predictor of response was reported to be early blood T cell clone dynamics, with interferon-beta.

The germline V gene encodes CDR1 MNHEY and CDR2 SVGAGI. The CDR3 is 15 amino acids. V dropped 3 bases and J dropped 9 bases, with 18 bases sitting between them. Sequencing was performed with immunoSEQ multiplex PCR; in TCRdb, only in-frame clones are kept and a portion is missing. This sample yields 75,000 to 95,000 clones, of which roughly 80% are seen a single time; around 25% belongs to the top ten. Of note for this clone: Its antigen is still unknown.

The chain is built from TRBV6-5 and TRBJ2-1, with D unclear. This specimen consisted of peripheral blood, obtained from a patient treated with radiotherapy plus ipilimumab. This TCR was recovered from a human donor with non-small cell lung cancer that progressed on radiotherapy plus ipilimumab. CDR3 loop: CASSYSIPFKREQFF. CDR3 DNA sequence: TGTGCCAGCAGTTATTCTATCCCTTTTAAGCGTGAGCAGTTCTTC.